These T cell receptor beta chains were read from a single sample in a study of shared clonotypes between healthy human individuals. Generated by immunoSEQ multiplex PCR, the TCRdb table keeps only in-frame clones and is missing some. The top ten hold roughly 0.34% of the sample, which has 2 million to 2.5 million clones, about 90% seen once. The sequenced material came from naive CD4+ T cells from PBMCs. The receptor source for this set is a man aged 18 to 29 in good health. Some clones in this sample may be carry-over from other donors' samples. CDR3s include the opening cysteine and the closing phenylalanine or tryptophan. A D gene is named only where the DNA matches it firmly. Size is omitted from some rows. Given values are once, few, many or a class for expanded clones.

D gene: NA
V gene: TRBV20-1
J gene: TRBJ2-1
clone size: NA
CDR3 DNA: TGCAGTGCTGGAACCAATGAGCAGTTCTTC
CDR3 protein: CSAGTNEQFF

D gene: TRBD2
V gene: TRBV6-1
J gene: TRBJ2-1
clone size: NA
CDR3 DNA: TGTGCCAGCATTTCTACGGGAGGGCCCTACAATGAGCAGTTCTTC
CDR3 protein: CASISTGGPYNEQFF

D gene: NA
V gene: TRBV7-2
J gene: TRBJ2-7
clone size: few
CDR3 DNA: TGTGCCAGCAGCTTCCGGGCCTCCTACGAGCAGTACTTC
CDR3 protein: CASSFRASYEQYF

D gene: TRBD2
V gene: TRBV5-4
J gene: TRBJ2-1
clone size: NA
CDR3 DNA: TGTGCCAGCAGCGCGTTGGGACTAGTATACAATGAGCAGTTCTTC
CDR3 protein: CASSALGLVYNEQFF

D gene: NA
V gene: TRBV19
J gene: TRBJ2-7
clone size: NA
CDR3 DNA: TGTGCCAGTAGTATGGAGCAACCCTACGAGCAGTACTTC
CDR3 protein: CASSMEQPYEQYF

D gene: NA
V gene: TRBV9
J gene: TRBJ2-1
clone size: NA
CDR3 DNA: TGTGCCAGCAGCTCTATCCAAGCGAGCAATGAGCAGTTCTTC
CDR3 protein: CASSSIQASNEQFF

D gene: TRBD2
V gene: TRBV30
J gene: TRBJ2-3
clone size: NA
CDR3 DNA: TGTGCCTGGAGTGTACGGGGTGCTAGCGGGAGAGGAGATACGCAGTATTTT
CDR3 protein: CAWSVRGASGRGDTQYF

D gene: NA
V gene: TRBV27
J gene: TRBJ1-5
clone size: NA
CDR3 DNA: TGTGCCAGCAGTAGGGGGGTCGATCAGCCCCAGCATTTT
CDR3 protein: CASSRGVDQPQHF

D gene: NA
V gene: TRBV9
J gene: TRBJ2-1
clone size: NA
CDR3 DNA: TGTGCCAGCAGCGTAGGTAGGGGGGCCTCCTACAATGAGCAGTTCTTC
CDR3 protein: CASSVGRGASYNEQFF

D gene: NA
V gene: TRBV6-5
J gene: TRBJ1-2
clone size: NA
CDR3 DNA: TGTGCCAGCAGTTACTCGTCCGGGAACGGCTACACCTTC
CDR3 protein: CASSYSSGNGYTF

D gene: TRBD2
V gene: TRBV2
J gene: TRBJ2-5
clone size: NA
CDR3 DNA: TGTGCCAGCAGTCCGGGACTAGCGGTGGAGACCCAGTACTTC
CDR3 protein: CASSPGLAVETQYF

D gene: NA
V gene: TRBV6-4
J gene: TRBJ2-1
clone size: once
CDR3 DNA: TGTGCCAGCAGTGACGAGACATACAATGAGCAGTTCTTC
CDR3 protein: CASSDETYNEQFF

D gene: NA
V gene: TRBV30
J gene: TRBJ2-3
clone size: NA
CDR3 DNA: TGTGCCTGGAGTGTACAAGGGGGCACAGATACGCAGTATTTT
CDR3 protein: CAWSVQGGTDTQYF

D gene: NA
V gene: TRBV5-1
J gene: TRBJ2-1
clone size: NA
CDR3 DNA: TGCGCCAGCAGGATGGGGCGGGATAATGTTGAGCAGTTCTTC
CDR3 protein: CASRMGRDNVEQFF

D gene: NA
V gene: TRBV6-6
J gene: TRBJ2-3
clone size: NA
CDR3 DNA: TGTGCCAGCAGTTATCGGGGCGGAACAGATACGCAGTATTTT
CDR3 protein: CASSYRGGTDTQYF

D gene: TRBD1
V gene: TRBV19
J gene: TRBJ1-2
clone size: NA
CDR3 DNA: TGTGCCAGTAGCCACACCGGGACAGGGCATGGCTACACCTTC
CDR3 protein: CASSHTGTGHGYTF

D gene: TRBD1
V gene: TRBV19
J gene: TRBJ2-1
clone size: NA
CDR3 DNA: TGTGCCAGTAGTCTAACCGGGACAGGGATGGACAATGAGCAGTTCTTC
CDR3 protein: CASSLTGTGMDNEQFF

D gene: NA
V gene: TRBV6-1
J gene: TRBJ1-4
clone size: once
CDR3 DNA: TGTGCCAGCAGCTCCTCGGGTGGAACTAATGAAAAACTGTTTTTT
CDR3 protein: CASSSSGGTNEKLFF

D gene: NA
V gene: TRBV7-9
J gene: TRBJ2-2
clone size: NA
CDR3 DNA: TGTGCCAGCAGCTTAATCCTGGGCACCGGGGAGCTGTTTTTT
CDR3 protein: CASSLILGTGELFF

D gene: NA
V gene: TRBV18
J gene: TRBJ2-5
clone size: NA
CDR3 DNA: TGTGCCAGCTCACCACCTTCGGAACAAGAGACCCAGTACTTC
CDR3 protein: CASSPPSEQETQYF

D gene: NA
V gene: TRBV5-4
J gene: TRBJ1-2
clone size: few
CDR3 DNA: TGTGCCAGCACCTCCAGGGCGAGGGACTATGGCTACACCTTC
CDR3 protein: CASTSRARDYGYTF

D gene: NA
V gene: TRBV6-5
J gene: TRBJ2-3
clone size: NA
CDR3 DNA: TGTGCCAGCAGTCCCTGGCTCACAGATACGCAGTATTTT
CDR3 protein: CASSPWLTDTQYF

D gene: NA
V gene: TRBV4-3
J gene: TRBJ2-7
clone size: NA
CDR3 DNA: TGCGCCAGCAGCCATCGTCAGGGTACCCACGAGCAGTACTTC
CDR3 protein: CASSHRQGTHEQYF

D gene: NA
V gene: TRBV6-6
J gene: TRBJ2-5
clone size: NA
CDR3 DNA: TGTGCCAGCAGTCTACGATCTGGGACCCAGTACTTC
CDR3 protein: CASSLRSGTQYF

D gene: NA
V gene: TRBV6-6
J gene: TRBJ1-3
clone size: NA
CDR3 DNA: TGTGCCAGCAGTTCCTCCCTAGTGGGAAACACCATATATTTT
CDR3 protein: CASSSSLVGNTIYF

D gene: TRBD1
V gene: TRBV2
J gene: TRBJ2-7
clone size: NA
CDR3 DNA: TGTGCCAGCAGTGGGGTCGCCGCTATGGGACAGGGGCTTTCACTGTCTTCCTACGAGCAGTACTTC
CDR3 protein: CASSGVAAMGQGLSLSSYEQYF

D gene: NA
V gene: TRBV6-5
J gene: TRBJ2-7
clone size: NA
CDR3 DNA: TGTGCCAGCAGTTACGGCCAACCGTCCGAGCAGTACTTC
CDR3 protein: CASSYGQPSEQYF

D gene: NA
V gene: TRBV5-1
J gene: TRBJ1-1
clone size: few
CDR3 DNA: TGCGCCAGCAGCTTGGAGGTCGTGAACACTGAAGCTTTCTTT
CDR3 protein: CASSLEVVNTEAFF

D gene: NA
V gene: TRBV29-1
J gene: TRBJ2-2
clone size: NA
CDR3 DNA: TGCAGCGTTCAGTTGAGCCGGTCGAACACCGGGGAGCTGTTTTTT
CDR3 protein: CSVQLSRSNTGELFF

D gene: TRBD1
V gene: TRBV10-3
J gene: TRBJ1-5
clone size: NA
CDR3 DNA: TGTGCCATCAGCGAGGGACAGGGCGATCAGCCCCAGCATTTT
CDR3 protein: CAISEGQGDQPQHF

D gene: TRBD2
V gene: TRBV29-1
J gene: TRBJ2-5
clone size: NA
CDR3 DNA: TGCAGCGTTGAGACTAGCAGGGCCCAGTACTTC
CDR3 protein: CSVETSRAQYF

D gene: NA
V gene: TRBV6-1
J gene: TRBJ2-7
clone size: NA
CDR3 DNA: TGTGCCAGCAATCCACAGATTCCCGGCTACGAGCAGTACTTC
CDR3 protein: CASNPQIPGYEQYF

D gene: NA
V gene: TRBV7-8
J gene: TRBJ1-2
clone size: once
CDR3 DNA: TGTGCCAGCAGCTCAAAGCGAGGCGGAGGTTGGGACGGCTACACCTTC
CDR3 protein: CASSSKRGGGWDGYTF

D gene: NA
V gene: TRBV7-2
J gene: TRBJ1-5
clone size: few
CDR3 DNA: TGTGCCAGTGCGATTCGGTTTGGGCCCCAGCATTTT
CDR3 protein: CASAIRFGPQHF

D gene: NA
V gene: TRBV29-1
J gene: TRBJ2-1
clone size: NA
CDR3 DNA: TGCAGCGTTTCACCCAGCGGAACCTACAATGAGCAGTTCTTC
CDR3 protein: CSVSPSGTYNEQFF

D gene: TRBD1
V gene: TRBV5-1
J gene: TRBJ2-2
clone size: NA
CDR3 DNA: TGCGCCAGCAGGAGGGACAACCCGGGACAGGGCGGCACCGGGGAGCTGTTTTTT
CDR3 protein: CASRRDNPGQGGTGELFF

D gene: TRBD2
V gene: TRBV10-3
J gene: TRBJ2-1
clone size: NA
CDR3 DNA: TGTGCCATCAGTGAGTCCCTAGCGGGATTCCCGTATAACAATGAGCAGTTCTTC
CDR3 protein: CAISESLAGFPYNNEQFF

D gene: TRBD1
V gene: TRBV11-2
J gene: TRBJ2-3
clone size: NA
CDR3 DNA: TGTGCCAGCAGTTCACCCCGGGGGGACAGGGGGGCGGCAGATACGCAGTATTTT
CDR3 protein: CASSSPRGDRGAADTQYF

D gene: NA
V gene: TRBV4-3
J gene: TRBJ2-5
clone size: NA
CDR3 DNA: TGCGCCAGCAGCCAAATCTGGGGTCAGACCCAGTACTTC
CDR3 protein: CASSQIWGQTQYF

D gene: NA
V gene: TRBV5-1
J gene: TRBJ2-1
clone size: NA
CDR3 DNA: TGCGCCAGCAGCCTGACTGACCTAGGACCCGCCTGGTTCTTC
CDR3 protein: CASSLTDLGPAWFF

D gene: TRBD2
V gene: TRBV11-2
J gene: TRBJ2-1
clone size: NA
CDR3 DNA: TGTGCCAGCAGCCCGAACCTCGCGGGAGACGAGCAGTTCTTC
CDR3 protein: CASSPNLAGDEQFF

D gene: TRBD1
V gene: TRBV7-2
J gene: TRBJ1-2
clone size: NA
CDR3 DNA: TGTGCCAGCAGCTCATCCGGGACAGCCTTTTATGGCTACACCTTC
CDR3 protein: CASSSSGTAFYGYTF

D gene: NA
V gene: TRBV28
J gene: TRBJ1-3
clone size: NA
CDR3 DNA: TGTGCCAGCAGTTTATGGGACCGCACCTCTGGAAACACCATATATTTT
CDR3 protein: CASSLWDRTSGNTIYF

D gene: NA
V gene: TRBV7-2
J gene: TRBJ2-1
clone size: NA
CDR3 DNA: TGTGCCAGCAGCGAGACCAGGGATGGCAATGAGCAGTTCTTC
CDR3 protein: CASSETRDGNEQFF

D gene: NA
V gene: TRBV29-1
J gene: TRBJ2-3
clone size: NA
CDR3 DNA: TGCAGCGTTGAAGACCCTGGGGGGATAGATACGCAGTATTTT
CDR3 protein: CSVEDPGGIDTQYF

D gene: TRBD1
V gene: TRBV6-5
J gene: TRBJ2-5
clone size: NA
CDR3 DNA: TGTGCCAGCAATAGCTTGGGACAGACTCAAGAGACCCAGTACTTC
CDR3 protein: CASNSLGQTQETQYF

D gene: NA
V gene: TRBV15
J gene: TRBJ2-7
clone size: NA
CDR3 DNA: TGTGCCACCAGCAGAGATCGAGAGAACGAGCAGTACTTC
CDR3 protein: CATSRDRENEQYF

D gene: NA
V gene: TRBV7-2
J gene: TRBJ2-7
clone size: NA
CDR3 DNA: TGTGCCAGCAGCTCGTCAGGTGCCTCCTACGAGCAGTACTTC
CDR3 protein: CASSSSGASYEQYF

D gene: NA
V gene: TRBV11-2
J gene: TRBJ1-4
clone size: NA
CDR3 DNA: TGTGCCAGCAGCCGAACTAATGAAAAACTGTTTTTT
CDR3 protein: CASSRTNEKLFF

D gene: TRBD2
V gene: TRBV6-6
J gene: TRBJ2-4
clone size: NA
CDR3 DNA: TGTGCCAGCTACGACGGGAGGGCCAAAAACATTCAGTACTTC
CDR3 protein: CASYDGRAKNIQYF

D gene: TRBD1
V gene: TRBV28
J gene: TRBJ1-2
clone size: NA
CDR3 DNA: TGTGCCAGCAGTCCCGGGACAGGGAAATATGGCTACACCTTC
CDR3 protein: CASSPGTGKYGYTF